The clone carrying this T cell receptor (beta chain) was seen ten or more times. The antigen is not known. These data come from a study of regulatory T cells in long-lasting Graves disease. The CDR3 has 15 residues. Trimming stripped 6 bases from V and 0 bases from J, with 11 bases between. Investigators prepared the TCR beta libraries by applying iRepertoire HTBI primers and Arm-PCR of CDR3 regions. TCRdb independently ran MiXCR on the multiplex PCR reads; one entry per CDR3 protein. The sample consists of approximately 400,000 distinct CDR3 sequences, less than 20% of them appearing once. Time point given: newly diagnosed GD, antithyroid drugs for less than 3 months. Scientists built the TCR library using RNA that was extracted from PBMCs. Graves' disease diagnosis used American Thyroid Association guidelines. Whole-study findings and limits: Sharing of public clonotypes was greater in persistent patients (about 2,500) than in new patients (roughly 970).

Sequenced here: peripheral blood mononuclear cells (PBMCs), sampled at new diagnosis, from a patient treated with antithyroid drugs. This receptor was identified in a female donor with Graves disease. V and J are TRBV12-3 or TRBV12-4 and TRBJ2-2; D possibly corresponds to TRBD2 (5 bases). The CDR3 protein is CASRPSGTNTGELFF. The DNA of the CDR3 is TGTGCCAGCAGACCCAGCGGTACGAACACCGGGGAGCTGTTTTTT.